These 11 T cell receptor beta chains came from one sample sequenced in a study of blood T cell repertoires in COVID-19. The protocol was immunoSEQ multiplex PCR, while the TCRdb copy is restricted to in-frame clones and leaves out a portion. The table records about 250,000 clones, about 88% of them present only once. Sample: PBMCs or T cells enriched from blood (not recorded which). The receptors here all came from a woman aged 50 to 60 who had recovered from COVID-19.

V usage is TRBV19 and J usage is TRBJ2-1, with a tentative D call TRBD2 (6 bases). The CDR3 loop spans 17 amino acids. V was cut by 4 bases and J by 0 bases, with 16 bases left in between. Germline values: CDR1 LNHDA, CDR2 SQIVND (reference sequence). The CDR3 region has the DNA TGTGCCAGTAGTAGAAAAACCGGGACTCCCTCCTACAATGAGCAGTTCTTC. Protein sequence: CASSRKTGTPSYNEQFF. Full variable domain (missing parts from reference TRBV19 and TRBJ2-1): DGGITQSPKYLFRKEGQNVTLSCEQNLNHDAMYWYRQDPGQGLRLIYYSQIVNDFQKGDIAEGYSVSREKKESFPLTVTSAQKNPTAFYLCASSRKTGTPSYNEQFFGPGTRLTVL.

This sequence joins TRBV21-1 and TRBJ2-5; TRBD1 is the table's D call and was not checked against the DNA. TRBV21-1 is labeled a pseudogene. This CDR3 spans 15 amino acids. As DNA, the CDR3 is TGTGCCAGCAGCAACCAGGGACAGGGAGAAGAGACCCAGTACTTC. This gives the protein CASSNQGQGEETQYF.

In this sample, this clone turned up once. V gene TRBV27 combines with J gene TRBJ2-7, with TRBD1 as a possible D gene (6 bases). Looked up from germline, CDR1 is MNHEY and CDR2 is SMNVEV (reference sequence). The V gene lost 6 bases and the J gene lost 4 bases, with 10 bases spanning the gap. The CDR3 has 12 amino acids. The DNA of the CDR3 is TGTGCCAGCAGCAGGGGCGGTTACGAGCAGTACTTC. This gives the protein CASSRGGYEQYF.

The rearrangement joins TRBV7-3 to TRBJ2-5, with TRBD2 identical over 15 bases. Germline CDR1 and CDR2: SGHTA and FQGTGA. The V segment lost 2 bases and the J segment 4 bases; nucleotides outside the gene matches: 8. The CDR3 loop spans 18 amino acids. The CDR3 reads CASSLRGTSGRSIETQYF. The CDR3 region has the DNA TGTGCCAGCAGCTTACGTGGGACTAGCGGGAGGAGTATAGAGACCCAGTACTTC. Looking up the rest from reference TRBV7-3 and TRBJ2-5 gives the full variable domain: GAGVSQTPSNKVTEKGKYVELRCDPISGHTALYWYRQSLGQGPEFLIYFQGTGAADDSGLPNDRFFAVRPEGSVSTLKIQRTERGDSAVYLCASSLRGTSGRSIETQYFGPGTRLLVL.

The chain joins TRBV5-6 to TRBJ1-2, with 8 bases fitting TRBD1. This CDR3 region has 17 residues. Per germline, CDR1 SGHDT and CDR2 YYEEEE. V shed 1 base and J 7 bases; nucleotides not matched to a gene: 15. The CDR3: CASSLLHSGTGLFGYTF. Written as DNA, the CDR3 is TGTGCCAGCAGCTTGCTACATTCCGGGACAGGTCTTTTTGGCTACACCTTC.

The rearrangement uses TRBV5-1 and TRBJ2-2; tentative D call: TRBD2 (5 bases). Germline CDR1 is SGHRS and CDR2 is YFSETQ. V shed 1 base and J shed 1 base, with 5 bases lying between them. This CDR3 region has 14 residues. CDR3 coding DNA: TGCGCCAGCAGCTTGCGGGGGAACACCGGGGAGCTGTTTTTT. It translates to CASSLRGNTGELFF.

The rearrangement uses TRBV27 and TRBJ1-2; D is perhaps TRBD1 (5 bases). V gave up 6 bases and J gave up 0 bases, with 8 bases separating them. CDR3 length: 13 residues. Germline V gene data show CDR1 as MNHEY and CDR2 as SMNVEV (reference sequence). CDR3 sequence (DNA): TGTGCCAGCAGAGGGGCCACTAACTATGGCTACACCTTC. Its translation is CASRGATNYGYTF.

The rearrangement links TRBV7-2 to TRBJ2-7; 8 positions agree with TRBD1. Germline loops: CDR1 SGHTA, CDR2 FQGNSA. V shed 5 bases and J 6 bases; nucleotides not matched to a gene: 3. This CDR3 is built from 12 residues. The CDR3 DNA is TGTGCCAGCAGCCAGGACAGGGCCGAGCAGTACTTC. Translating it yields CASSQDRAEQYF.

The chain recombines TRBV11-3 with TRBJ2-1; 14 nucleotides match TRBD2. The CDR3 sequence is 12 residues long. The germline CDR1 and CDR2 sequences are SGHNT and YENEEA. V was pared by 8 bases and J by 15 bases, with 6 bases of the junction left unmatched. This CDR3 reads CASGGLAGDLFF. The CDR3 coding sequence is TGTGCCAGCGGGGGACTAGCGGGAGATCTGTTCTTC.

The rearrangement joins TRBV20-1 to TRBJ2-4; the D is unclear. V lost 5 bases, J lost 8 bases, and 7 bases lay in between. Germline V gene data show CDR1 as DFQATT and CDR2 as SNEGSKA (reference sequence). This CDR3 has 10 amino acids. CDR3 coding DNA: TGCAGTGCTGACCGGGACATTCAGTACTTC. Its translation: CSADRDIQYF.

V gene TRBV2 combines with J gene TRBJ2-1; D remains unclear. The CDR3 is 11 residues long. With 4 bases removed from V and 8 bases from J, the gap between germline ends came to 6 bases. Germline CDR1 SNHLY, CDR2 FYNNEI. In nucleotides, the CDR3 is TGTGCCAGCAGTGTCTTTTATGAGCAGTTCTTC. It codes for CASSVFYEQFF.